This T cell receptor beta chain was sequenced during a study of lymphopenia after photon versus proton radiotherapy. Study-level results: After the lymphocyte nadir, photon-treated repertoires showed oligoclonal expansion, especially of CD8+ Temra cells.

Repertoires were generated with immunoSEQ multiplex PCR, while TCRdb's copy carries only in-frame clones and drops some. The sample carries 70,000 to 95,000 clones, about 86% recorded once. CDR1 MDHEN and CDR2 SYDVKM come from the germline V gene. The CDR3 is 17 residues long. Trimming left V 2 bases short and J 7 bases short, with 23 bases between. About this clone: Its antigen is unidentified.

This sequence joins TRBV28 and TRBJ1-1, with a tentative D call TRBD1 (6 bases). The source of this sequence is a man aged 55-75 years with pancreatic cancer. The starting material was peripheral blood, obtained from a patient treated with proton-based radiotherapy. The CDR3 sequence is CASSLTGQGTRNGEAFF. The CDR3 bases are TGTGCCAGCAGTTTAACGGGGCAGGGGACCCGAAATGGTGAAGCTTTCTTT.